Listed here are 21 T cell receptor beta chains from one sample, sequenced in a study of human T cells and chemical hapten exposure (dated by TCRdb to about 2021). Preparation of the library involved RACE. For sequencing, a NextSeq 500 was employed. In TCRdb, the public reads were trimmed at Q25 with fastp and aligned with MiXCR, with productive beta chains retained. When rows share a CDR3 protein, they turn into one entry using the most common DNA and genes. The sample has about 71,000 distinct CDR3 sequences on record, around 10% of them singletons. Around 3.3% of the sample is taken by the ten largest. This specimen's time point label, interpreted: patch test 1, 2 weeks after DPC sensitization. The sample's treatment or condition label, in plain terms: therapeutic diphenylcyclopropenone sensitization with weekly scalp DPC. The starting material was whole blood, obtained in connection with sensitization to the hapten diphenylcyclopropenone (DPC). All receptors derive from a woman in her thirties or forties with alopecia areata. Some clones in this sample may be carry-over from other donors' samples.

The chain employs TRBV9 and TRBJ2-7; the match to TRBD2 covers 8 bases. Looked up from germline, CDR1 is SGDLS and CDR2 is YYNGEE. Losses at the gene ends were 0 bases for V and 7 bases for J; bases not matched to a gene: 6. This CDR3 region has 14 residues. The CDR3 here is CASSVVSGAGEQYF. CDR3 bases: TGTGCCAGCAGCGTAGTTAGCGGGGCGGGGGAGCAGTACTTC.

The gene calls are TRBV3-1 and TRBJ1-1; D is unclear. The length of the CDR3 is 12 residues. Trimming pared 1 base from V and 2 bases from J, leaving 2 bases between. Germline CDR1 and CDR2: LGHDT and YNNKEL (reference sequence). As DNA, the CDR3 is TGTGCCAGCAGCCAAGGAAACACTGAAGCTTTCTTT. This gives the protein CASSQGNTEAFF.

The gene calls are TRBV3-2 and TRBJ1-1. TRBV3-2 is a known pseudogene. The CDR3 runs 9 residues. In DNA form, the CDR3 reads TGTGCCAGCAGCCATATCCGACGTTTT. As protein: CASSHIRRF.

Notes on this clonotype: This could be a read error, since a much larger clone is one nucleotide away. The rearrangement links TRBV18 to TRBJ2-7, with TRBD1 as a possible D gene (6 bases). Germline V lookup: CDR1 KGHSH, CDR2 LQKENI. This CDR3 has 17 amino acids. The CDR3 nucleotides are TGTGCCAGCTCGTCAAGGGACATTAGGATGGCCTCCTTCGAGCAGTACTTC. As protein: CASSSRDIRMASFEQYF.

This clonotype occurred many times. The genes are TRBV7-6 and TRBJ2-1; D is perhaps TRBD1 or TRBD2 (6 bases each). Trimming took 5 bases from V and 7 from J, leaving 21 bases between them. CDR3 length equals 16 residues. CDR1 is SGHVS and CDR2 is FNYEAQ in the germline V gene. The CDR3 loop reads CASSPLPPGEVNEQFF. The DNA for the CDR3 is TGTGCCAGCAGCCCCTTACCCCCAGGGGAGGTAAATGAGCAGTTCTTC.

This clonotype came up many times. The chain joins TRBV9 to TRBJ2-3; D is undetermined. Germline loops: CDR1 SGDLS, CDR2 YYNGEE. The CDR3 is 13 residues long. The V end lost 4 bases, the J end lost 2 bases, and 8 bases lay between the germline ends. The CDR3 reads CASSRIYTDTQYF. CDR3 bases: TGTGCCAGCAGCCGGATTTACACAGATACGCAGTATTTT. Complete variable domain (other parts from reference TRBV9 and TRBJ2-3): DSGVTQTPKHLITATGQRVTLRCSPRSGDLSVYWYQQSLDQGLQFLIQYYNGEERAKGNILERFSAQQFPDLHSELNLSSLELGDSALYFCASSRIYTDTQYFGPGTRLTVL.

This clonotype came up a few times. J is TRBJ2-5 and V is TRBV6-2 or TRBV6-3; 7 nucleotides line up with TRBD1. The trim removed 4 bases at V and 4 bases at J, leaving 9 bases unmatched. CDR1 is MNHEY and CDR2 is SVGEGT in the germline V gene. The CDR3 is 15 amino acids. The CDR3 DNA reads as TGTGCCAGCAGTTCTCGTCGGGACAGACTAGAGACCCAGTACTTC. Translated: CASSSRRDRLETQYF.

This clonotype was detected only a few times. This chain joins TRBV25-1 and TRBJ2-5; D perhaps matches TRBD2 (7 bases). The germline V and J ends were trimmed by 7 bases and 3 bases, with 12 bases remaining between them. There are 13 residues in the CDR3. Germline lookup yields CDR1 MGHDK and CDR2 SYGVNS. CDR3 region: CASNRGDKETQYF. CDR3 nucleotide sequence: TGTGCCAGCAATCGGGGGGACAAAGAGACCCAGTACTTC.

The sample holds many counts of this clonotype. CDR3 nucleotide sequence: TGTGCCAGCAGCACCTTCGTAAACACTGAAGCTTTCTTT. The encoded protein is CASSTFVNTEAFF. This chain uses TRBV5-4 with TRBJ1-1; unclear D gene. The ends were cut back, 4 bases at V and 2 bases at J, with 9 bases in the middle. The germline gives CDR1 SGHNT, CDR2 YYREEE (reference sequence). The CDR3 is 13 amino acids.

This clonotype was picked up many times. The gene calls are TRBV11-2 and TRBJ2-5; D might be TRBD2 (6 bases). The V and J ends lost 0 bases and 0 bases respectively, with 14 bases between them. The CDR3 contains 17 residues. Germline CDR1 is SGHAT and CDR2 is FQNNGV. Written as DNA, the CDR3 is TGTGCCAGCAGCTTAGATCAACGGGGGATCTACCAAGAGACCCAGTACTTC. This codes for CASSLDQRGIYQETQYF. Full variable domain (missing parts from reference TRBV11-2 and TRBJ2-5): EAGVAQSPRYKIIEKRQSVAFWCNPISGHATLYWYQQILGQGPKLLIQFQNNGVVDDSQLPKDRFSAERLKGVDSTLKIQPAKLEDSAVYLCASSLDQRGIYQETQYFGPGTRLLVL.

J is TRBJ2-5 and V is TRBV20-1; TRBD2 might be the D (5 bases). The ends were cut back, 2 bases at V and 2 bases at J, with 6 bases in the middle. Germline assignment: CDR1 DFQATT and CDR2 SNEGSKA (reference sequence). CDR3 size: 12 residues. This chain's CDR3 is CSARPGQETQYF. CDR3 DNA: TGCAGTGCTAGACCGGGACAAGAGACCCAGTACTTC.

The CDR3 nucleotides are TGTGCCAGCAGCATCGGACTAGCGGGGGGCAATGAGCAGTTCTTC. Translated, it gives CASSIGLAGGNEQFF. The chain recombines TRBV7-6 with TRBJ2-1; 14 bases line up with TRBD2. The CDR3 runs to 15 residues. CDR1 and CDR2 (germline): SGHVS, FNYEAQ. With 5 bases clipped from V and 6 bases from J, the junction kept 3 bases outside the gene matches.

Details on this clonotype: Sequence at one end of the junction differs from germline and may be a read error. The V gene is TRBV5-1, the J gene TRBJ1-5, with D possibly matching TRBD1 (6 bases). This CDR3 spans 9 amino acids. Germline values: CDR1 SGHRS, CDR2 YFSETQ. The CDR3 sequence: CASTGPSNF. The CDR3, as DNA: TGCGCCAGTACAGGGCCCTCGAATTTT.

This clonotype was picked up many times. The chain uses TRBV12-3 or TRBV12-4 and TRBJ1-5; unclear D gene. The CDR3 covers 12 residues. Trimming cost V 6 bases and J 5 bases, with 8 bases left between them. The CDR3: CASRLGDQPQHF. In DNA form, the CDR3 reads TGTGCCAGCAGGCTCGGGGATCAGCCCCAGCATTTT.

V usage is TRBV20-1 and J usage is TRBJ2-7; 7 positions agree with TRBD1. The length of the CDR3 is 12 residues. The J segment lost 7 bases and the V segment lost 5 bases, leaving 8 bases of the junction unmatched. The germline V gene encodes CDR1 DFQATT and CDR2 SNEGSKA (reference sequence). CDR3 nucleotide sequence: TGCAGTGCTGGGCGGACAGGCCGGGAGCAGTACTTC. Translation: CSAGRTGREQYF.

The chain carries TRBV18 and TRBJ2-2; D is perhaps TRBD2 (6 bases). V lost 5 bases and J 3 bases, leaving 10 bases between the germline ends. The CDR3 contains 14 residues. CDR1 is KGHSH and CDR2 is LQKENI in the germline V gene. The CDR3 sequence is CASSRLEHTGELFF. CDR3 nucleotide sequence: TGTGCCAGCTCAAGACTAGAGCACACCGGGGAGCTGTTTTTT. The full variable domain, completed using reference TRBV18 and TRBJ2-2, is NAGVMQNPRHLVRRRGQEARLRCSPMKGHSHVYWYRQLPEEGLKFMVYLQKENIIDESGMPKERFSAEFPKEGPSILRIQQVVRGDSAAYFCASSRLEHTGELFFGEGSRLTVL.

In its sample, this clonotype was seen a few times. The V call is TRBV4-3, the J call TRBJ1-6, with TRBD1 matching over 9 bases. Germline V gene lookup returns CDR1 LGHNA and CDR2 YSLEER. Losses at the gene ends were 1 base for V and 7 bases for J; bases not matched to a gene: 2. This CDR3 contains 15 residues. CDR3 protein: CASSQGTGVNSPLHF. The CDR3 region has the DNA TGCGCCAGCAGCCAAGGGACAGGGGTGAATTCACCCCTCCACTTT.

This clonotype was seen a few times. The chain joins TRBV14 to TRBJ1-6; 7 bases match TRBD1. Germline trimming cut 4 bases from V and 0 bases from J; bases unmatched to any gene: 6. CDR3 size: 17 residues. In germline, CDR1 is SGHDN, CDR2 FVKESK. CDR3: CASSLQTGSSYNSPLHF. The CDR3, as DNA: TGTGCCAGCAGCCTGCAGACAGGGAGCTCCTATAATTCACCCCTCCACTTT.

Many counts were recorded for this clonotype. V and J are TRBV18 and TRBJ2-1, with 15 bases fitting TRBD2. The CDR3 totals 16 residues. With 3 bases clipped from V and 8 bases from J, the junction kept 5 bases outside the gene matches. Per germline, CDR1 KGHSH and CDR2 LQKENI. CDR3 DNA: TGTGCCAGCTCACCGGGACTAGCGGGGGGCGCCGATGAGCAGTTCTTC. It encodes CASSPGLAGGADEQFF.

On this clonotype itself: A single base separates this from a much larger clone, so it may be a read error. The V gene is TRBV6-2 or TRBV6-3, the J gene TRBJ2-7; no firm D call. The CDR3 contains 15 residues. Per germline, CDR1 MNHEY and CDR2 SVGEGT. CDR3 sequence reads: CASSYPHRSSYEQCF. DNA for the CDR3: TGTGCCAGCAGTTATCCGCATCGAAGCTCCTACGAGCAGTGCTTC.

The rearrangement joins TRBV6-6 to TRBJ2-5; no clear D gene. Germline-derived CDR1 and CDR2 are MNHNY and SVGAGI (reference sequence). CDR3 length: 13 amino acids. Trimming shortened V by 5 bases and J by 4 bases, and 11 bases separated the two germline ends. CDR3 in amino acids: CASSLGFTETQYF. As DNA, the CDR3 is TGTGCCAGCAGTCTAGGGTTTACAGAGACCCAGTACTTC.